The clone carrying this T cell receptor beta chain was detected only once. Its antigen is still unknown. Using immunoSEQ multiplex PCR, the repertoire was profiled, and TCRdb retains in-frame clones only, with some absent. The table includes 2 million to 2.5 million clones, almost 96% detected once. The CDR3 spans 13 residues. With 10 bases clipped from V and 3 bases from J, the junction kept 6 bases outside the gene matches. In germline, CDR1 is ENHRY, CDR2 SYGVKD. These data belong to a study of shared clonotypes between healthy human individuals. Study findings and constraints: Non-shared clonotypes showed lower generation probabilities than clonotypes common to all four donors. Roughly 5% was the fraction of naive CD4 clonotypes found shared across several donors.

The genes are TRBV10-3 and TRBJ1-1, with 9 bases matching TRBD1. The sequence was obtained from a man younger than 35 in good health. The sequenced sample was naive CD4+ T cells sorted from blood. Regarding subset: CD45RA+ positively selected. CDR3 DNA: TGTGCCACCCAACGACAGGGGGACACTGAAGCTTTCTTT. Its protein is CATQRQGDTEAFF.